A selection of T cell receptor beta chains follows, all from one sample in a study of regulatory T cells in long-lasting Graves disease. TCRdb reanalysed the multiplex PCR reads using MiXCR and keeps one entry per CDR3 protein. The data contain about 530,000 distinct CDR3 sequences, roughly a sixth of them seen just once; the ten biggest clones take up 25%. These sequences were also reported in another study, on T cells in Graves' hyperthyroidism and ophthalmopathy.

Sample: peripheral blood mononuclear cells (PBMCs), taken at new diagnosis, from a patient treated with antithyroid drugs. These receptors were obtained from a woman aged 40-65 years with Graves disease. Each CDR3 is given with its conserved first and last residue. Fields, in order: CDR3 protein, CDR3 DNA, D gene, V gene, CDR3 length, J gene, clone size. D genes are given only for firm matches. Rows give clone size only sometimes, using once, few, many, or a class for an expanded clone.

CASSLGDLNTEAFF TGTGCCAGCAGCTTAGGAGATCTGAACACTGAAGCTTTCTTT NA TRBV5-1 14 TRBJ1-1 many
CASSAGGGNSYNEQFF TGCGCCAGCAGTGCCGGTGGCGGGAACTCCTACAATGAGCAGTTCTTC NA TRBV9 16 TRBJ2-1 NA
CASGTGPSIDGYTF TGCGCCTCCGGGACAGGGCCCTCCATCGATGGCTACACCTTC TRBD1 TRBV10-1 14 TRBJ1-2 few
CASSGRVGYEQYF TGTGCCAGCAGTGGCAGGGTTGGCTACGAGCAGTACTTC NA TRBV27 13 TRBJ2-7 NA
CASKWGDTEAFF TGTGCCAGCAAATGGGGGGACACTGAAGCTTTCTTT NA TRBV28 12 TRBJ1-1 many
CASGGRGYGYTF TGTGCTAGTGGGGGCAGGGGCTATGGCTACACCTTC NA TRBV12-5 12 TRBJ1-2 NA
CASSSGGAGTDTQYF TGTGCCAGCAGTAGCGGGGGGGCCGGCACAGATACGCAGTATTTT TRBD2 TRBV28 15 TRBJ2-3 many
CASSDTTTSGGGEQFF TGTGCCAGCAGCGATACTACGACTAGCGGGGGAGGGGAGCAGTTCTTC TRBD2 TRBV3-1 16 TRBJ2-1 many
CASSTGQSSYEQYF TGTGCCAGCAGTACGGGACAGAGCTCCTACGAGCAGTACTTC TRBD1 TRBV6-1 14 TRBJ2-7 NA
CASSLARIEGTEAFF TGTGCCAGCAGCTTAGCGCGGATAGAGGGCACTGAAGCTTTCTTT NA TRBV7-9 15 TRBJ1-1 NA
CASSQDGRAGFEQYF TGTGCCAGCAGCCAAGATGGCAGGGCGGGGTTCGAGCAGTACTTC NA TRBV3-1 15 TRBJ2-7 many
CASSFPGRGPYNEQFF TGTGCCAGCAGTTTTCCAGGGAGAGGTCCCTACAATGAGCAGTTCTTC NA TRBV12-3/TRBV12-4 16 TRBJ2-1 NA
CASSSYRGETQYF TGTGCCAGCAGTTCGTACAGGGGGGAGACCCAGTACTTC TRBD1 TRBV11-2 13 TRBJ2-5 NA
CASSISGTGGRNEQFF TGTGCCAGCAGCATAAGCGGGACAGGGGGCCGGAATGAGCAGTTCTTC TRBD1 TRBV7-9 16 TRBJ2-1 many
CASSHVGKQYF TGTGCCAGCAGCCACGTGGGGAAGCAGTACTTC NA TRBV3-1 11 TRBJ2-7 many
CASSILGLNEKLFF TGTGCCAGTAGTATCCTGGGCCTTAATGAAAAACTGTTTTTT NA TRBV19 14 TRBJ1-4 NA
CASSLGGEGGYTF TGTGCCAGCAGTTTGGGGGGCGAAGGGGGCTACACCTTC NA TRBV12-3/TRBV12-4 13 TRBJ1-2 many
CASSAQDYGYTF TGTGCCAGCAGCGCACAGGACTATGGCTACACCTTC NA TRBV9 12 TRBJ1-2 NA
CASSDRANSPLHF TGTGCCAGCAGTGACCGGGCGAATTCACCCCTCCACTTT NA TRBV2 13 TRBJ1-6 NA
CASSPDRGESPLHF TGTGCCAGCAGCCCGGACAGGGGAGAATCACCCCTCCACTTT TRBD1 TRBV7-9 14 TRBJ1-6 many
CASGQGRLNEQFF TGTGCCAGCGGACAGGGACGCCTCAATGAGCAGTTCTTC TRBD1 TRBV7-6 13 TRBJ2-1 NA
CANRGTTFSPLHF TGTGCCAACCGTGGGACTACTTTTTCACCCCTCCACTTT NA TRBV10-3 13 TRBJ1-6 many
CASSLSALYGYTF TGTGCCAGCAGTTTGTCCGCCCTTTATGGCTACACCTTC NA TRBV28 13 TRBJ1-2 once
CASSYAGNLWGANALTF TGTGCCAGCAGTTACGCCGGGAACCTATGGGGGGCCAACGCCCTGACTTTC NA TRBV6-9 17 TRBJ2-6 NA
CASRQQGEKGYTF TGTGCCAGCAGACAACAGGGTGAGAAAGGCTACACCTTC NA TRBV6-1 13 TRBJ1-2 few
CASSQQGGDTQYF TGTGCCAGCAGTCAACAGGGAGGGGATACGCAGTATTTT NA TRBV6-2/TRBV6-3 13 TRBJ2-3 many
CASSADRAAGGYTF TGTGCCAGCAGCGCGGACAGGGCCGCGGGCGGCTACACCTTC TRBD1 TRBV27 14 TRBJ1-2 many
CASSGGTGHNQPQHF TGTGCCAGCAGCGGGGGGACAGGGCACAATCAGCCCCAGCATTTT TRBD1 TRBV12-3/TRBV12-4 15 TRBJ1-5 NA
CSARVRSGLVSYSGNTIYF TGCAGTGCTAGAGTACGGTCAGGACTAGTCTCTTACTCTGGAAACACCATATATTTT NA TRBV20-1 19 TRBJ1-3 NA
CASSPGQGASNEQYF TGTGCCAGCAGCCCCGGACAGGGGGCTTCCAACGAGCAGTACTTC TRBD1 TRBV7-2 15 TRBJ2-7 few
CASSPQRKLFF TGTGCCAGCAGCCCGCAAAGAAAACTGTTTTTT NA TRBV7-9 11 TRBJ1-4 many
CSGGDSSYEQYF TGCAGCGGGGGGGACTCATCATACGAGCAGTACTTC NA TRBV29-1 12 TRBJ2-7 NA
CATSRDSPVKSRGRAFF TGTGCCACCAGCAGAGATTCGCCAGTGAAATCCCGGGGAAGGGCTTTCTTT NA TRBV15 17 TRBJ1-1 many
CASSQDLVATVNTEAFF TGTGCCAGCAGCCAAGATCTGGTCGCAACCGTGAACACTGAAGCTTTCTTT NA TRBV3-1 17 TRBJ1-1 many
CASSRFADTQYF TGTGCCAGCAGCCGGTTTGCAGATACGCAGTATTTT NA TRBV7-6 12 TRBJ2-3 NA
CASSQERIGQFF TGCGCCAGCAGCCAAGAGAGGATCGGGCAGTTCTTC NA TRBV4-1 12 TRBJ2-1 few
CASGENYGYTF TGCGCCAGCGGGGAGAACTATGGCTACACCTTC NA TRBV5-1 11 TRBJ1-2 NA
CASSLGQGLGGYTF TGTGCCAGCAGCCTAGGACAGGGTTTAGGTGGCTACACCTTC TRBD1 TRBV7-3 14 TRBJ1-2 NA
CASSLALPADSYGYTF TGTGCCAGCAGCTTAGCCCTCCCTGCTGATTCCTATGGCTACACCTTC NA TRBV7-9 16 TRBJ1-2 NA
CSAKPGLPTTEAFF TGCAGTGCTAAACCGGGACTCCCGACCACTGAAGCTTTCTTT NA TRBV20-1 14 TRBJ1-1 many
CASAWDGGQYF TGTGCCAGCGCATGGGACGGAGGGCAGTACTTC NA TRBV19 11 TRBJ2-7 NA
CASMGWTTTGELFF TGTGCCAGTATGGGATGGACGACGACCGGGGAGCTGTTTTTT NA TRBV19 14 TRBJ2-2 few
CASSLQGGGPQHF TGTGCCAGCAGCTTACAGGGTGGGGGGCCCCAGCATTTT NA TRBV7-9 13 TRBJ1-5 NA
CASSPGPGRGHYEQYF TGTGCCAGCTCCCCCGGCCCGGGAAGGGGACACTACGAGCAGTACTTC NA TRBV12-3/TRBV12-4 16 TRBJ2-7 few
CASSLPFAGQGMNEQFF TGCGCCAGCAGCTTACCTTTTGCAGGACAGGGAATGAATGAGCAGTTCTTC TRBD1 TRBV5-1 17 TRBJ2-1 NA
CASSLAGLQGYEQYF TGTGCCAGCAGCTTGGCCGGATTACAGGGATACGAGCAGTACTTC NA TRBV5-1 15 TRBJ2-7 many
CVSTGSPGTQYF TGTGTCAGCACCGGATCCCCGGGGACCCAGTACTTC NA TRBV2 12 TRBJ2-5 NA
CSAPDGYYSPLHF TGCAGTGCACCCGACGGGTACTATTCACCCCTCCACTTT NA TRBV20-1 13 TRBJ1-6 few
CASRVMGGRTDTQYF TGTGCCAGCAGGGTAATGGGGGGACGGACAGATACGCAGTATTTT NA TRBV7-2 15 TRBJ2-3 NA
CASSVLITHRDGLDGYTF TGTGCCAGCAGCGTTCTAATTACCCACAGGGATGGTTTGGATGGCTACACCTTC NA TRBV11-2 18 TRBJ1-2 few
CASSRTASNQPQHF TGTGCCAGCAGTCGGACCGCGAGCAATCAGCCCCAGCATTTT NA TRBV9 14 TRBJ1-5 many
CASSYGGGAYNEQFF TGTGCCAGCAGTTACGGCGGGGGAGCATACAATGAGCAGTTCTTC TRBD2 TRBV6-5 15 TRBJ2-1 many
CASGTGNGYTF TGTGCCAGCGGGACGGGAAATGGCTACACCTTC NA TRBV2 11 TRBJ1-2 many
CASSAPEGQGPVTEAFF TGTGCCAGCAGCGCCCCCGAAGGACAGGGGCCGGTCACTGAAGCTTTCTTT TRBD1 TRBV7-9 17 TRBJ1-1 NA
CASSDRLAGGSIQETQYF TGTGCCAGCAGTGACCGACTAGCGGGGGGCTCCATCCAAGAGACCCAGTACTTC TRBD2 TRBV6-1 18 TRBJ2-5 few
CATSNPYEDAYSNQPQHF TGTGCCACTAGTAACCCCTATGAGGACGCCTATAGCAATCAGCCCCAGCATTTT NA TRBV19 18 TRBJ1-5 NA
CASRPSGTATYEQYF TGTGCCAGTAGGCCCTCCGGGACAGCGACCTACGAGCAGTACTTC TRBD1 TRBV19 15 TRBJ2-7 NA